The subject of this entry is one T cell receptor beta chain. Seattle's enrolled individuals joined amid active infection and were then monitored longitudinally. Germline values: CDR1 MNHNY, CDR2 SVGAGI (reference sequence). The V segment lost 2 bases and the J segment 5 bases; nucleotides outside the gene matches: 4. The length of the CDR3 is 15 residues. This specimen comes from a study of blood T cell repertoires in COVID-19. Whole-study context: The United States, Italy and Spain provided the acute and convalescent COVID-19 samples.

Original data processing: Reference gene primers were amplified, and this amplification served to estimate nucleated cell counts. Assay: immunoSEQ multiplex PCR; the TCRdb copy retains only in-frame clones and omits some. Clonal size and the V and J genes are those of that table, whereas D and trimming came from the DNA. The sample yields about 160,000 clones, approximately 81% seen once. The chain is built from TRBV6-6 and TRBJ2-5; 11 bases line up with TRBD1. The TCR originated in a woman between 50 and 59 years old with COVID-19, enrolled during active disease. The sequenced material came from peripheral blood. In DNA, the CDR3 is TGTGCCAGCAGTTACGGACAGGGGGCGAGGGAGACCCAGTACTTC. Translating gives CASSYGQGARETQYF.